This T cell receptor (beta chain) was identified in a study of breast tumors, draining lymph nodes, adjacent tissues. The study's findings and limits: Tumor repertoires ranked between lymph nodes and nontumor tissue in diversity, with V and J gene preferences. Tumor and nontumor repertoires were significantly more similar in luminal-like than in basal-like breast cancer. Tumor T cell lymph node origin was a supported hypothesis, not proven.

Breast cancer patients provided tissue from their axillary draining lymph nodes. Each CDR3 protein gets one entry after TCRdb re-called the multiplex PCR reads with MiXCR. The profile shows 150,000 to 200,000 distinct CDR3 sequences, over 25% of them singletons. CDR1 and CDR2 (germline): WNHNN, SYGVQD (reference sequence). The CDR3 contains 13 residues. The V gene lost 10 bases and the J gene lost 2 bases, with 14 bases spanning the gap. This clonotype was detected a few times. Antigen: not known. Sequenced material: axillary lymph node tissue. V is TRBV10-1 and J is TRBJ1-2; D gene unclear. The receptor was isolated from a female donor with breast cancer. Some clones in this sample may be carry-over from other donors' samples. CDR3 loop: CANREQLNYGYTF. In DNA form, the CDR3 reads TGCGCCAACCGGGAACAGCTAAACTATGGCTACACCTTC.